These 8 T cell receptor beta chains were all obtained from the same sample, sequenced in a study of blood T cell repertoires in COVID-19. TCRdb's table, derived via immunoSEQ multiplex PCR, lists solely in-frame clones and lacks some. The data hold approximately 170,000 clones, with 84% observed a single time. The sample consisted of PBMCs or T cells enriched from blood (not recorded which). Receptors originate from a man in his fifties who had recovered from COVID-19.

V usage is TRBV25-1 and J usage is TRBJ1-2, with D uncertain. The CDR3 contains 13 residues. Per germline, CDR1 MGHDK and CDR2 SYGVNS. The germline V and J ends were trimmed by 3 bases and 5 bases, with 10 bases remaining between them. The CDR3 DNA sequence: TGTGCCAGCAGTGAGTTGGCGGATTATGGCTACACCTTC. It is translated as CASSELADYGYTF.

CDR3 DNA: TGTGCCAGCAGCCGACTTCGGGGAGGGCACCAAGAGACCCAGTACTTC. Its protein product is CASSRLRGGHQETQYF. The chain is built from TRBV11-2 and TRBJ2-5, with 7 bases matching TRBD2. The J segment lost 0 bases and the V segment lost 5 bases, leaving 9 bases of the junction unmatched. Germline V lookup: CDR1 SGHAT, CDR2 FQNNGV. This CDR3 is 16 amino acids long. The full variable domain, in which reference TRBV11-2 and TRBJ2-5 provide the parts outside the CDR3, is EAGVAQSPRYKIIEKRQSVAFWCNPISGHATLYWYQQILGQGPKLLIQFQNNGVVDDSQLPKDRFSAERLKGVDSTLKIQPAKLEDSAVYLCASSRLRGGHQETQYFGPGTRLLVL.

This clone was counted between two and nine times. The chain joins TRBV5-1 to TRBJ2-2; D perhaps matches TRBD2 (5 bases). The length of the CDR3 is 14 residues. Germline V gene lookup returns CDR1 SGHRS and CDR2 YFSETQ. The V end was cut by 0 bases, the J end by 3 bases, with 6 bases between. For the CDR3, the DNA is TGCGCCAGCAGCTTGGGGGGAGACACCGGGGAGCTGTTTTTT. Amino acid sequence: CASSLGGDTGELFF.

The CDR3: CASSSGSRDRGSGQPQHF. In DNA, the CDR3 is TGTGCCAGCAGCTCGGGTTCGAGGGACAGGGGTTCGGGGCAGCCCCAGCATTTT. V and J are TRBV7-2 and TRBJ1-5; 10 bases match TRBD1. Germline V gene lookup returns CDR1 SGHTA and CDR2 FQGNSA. The CDR3 has 18 amino acids. J gave up 7 bases and V 4 bases, and 16 bases lay outside the gene matches.

This chain uses TRBV7-9 with TRBJ1-2, with TRBD1 as a possible D gene (5 bases). Germline lookup yields CDR1 SEHNR and CDR2 FQNEAQ (reference sequence). Trimming stripped 0 bases from V and 4 bases from J, with 12 bases between. The CDR3 loop spans 15 amino acids. The CDR3 sequence: CASSLASQGPYGYTF. The DNA for the CDR3 is TGTGCCAGCAGCTTAGCCAGCCAGGGTCCCTATGGCTACACCTTC. Drawing the rest from reference TRBV7-9 and TRBJ1-2, the complete variable domain is DTGVSQNPRHKITKRGQNVTFRCDPISEHNRLYWYRQTLGQGPEFLTYFQNEAQLEKSRLLSDRFSAERPKGSFSTLEIQRTEQGDSAMYLCASSLASQGPYGYTFGSGTRLTVV.

The genes are TRBV10-3 and TRBJ2-1; D is ambiguous. Germline assignment: CDR1 ENHRY and CDR2 SYGVKD. V lost 3 bases to trimming and J lost 9 bases, with 9 bases between them. The CDR3 length is 12 residues. CDR3 amino acids: CAISEIVSEQFF. The CDR3 nucleotides read TGTGCCATCAGTGAAATAGTGTCTGAGCAGTTCTTC.

The chain is built from TRBV5-1 and TRBJ2-1; a weak D match, TRBD1 (6 bases). The CDR3 is 15 amino acids. With 0 bases removed from V and 6 bases from J, the gap between germline ends came to 13 bases. CDR1 and CDR2 from the germline V gene are SGHRS and YFSETQ. CDR3 sequence reads: CASSLGTALSNEQFF. CDR3 DNA sequence: TGCGCCAGCAGCTTGGGGACAGCATTATCCAATGAGCAGTTCTTC.

The chain's CDR3 is CASKDRGSYEQYF. The CDR3 DNA reads TGTGCCAGCAAAGACAGGGGGTCCTACGAGCAGTACTTC. The genes are TRBV21-1 and TRBJ2-7; the table's D call of TRBD1 was not tested on the DNA. TRBV21-1 is designated a pseudogene. This CDR3 contains 13 residues.